These 8 T cell receptor beta chains share one sample of origin, sequenced in a study of shared clonotypes between healthy human individuals. Produced via immunoSEQ multiplex PCR; TCRdb's table is partial and in-frame only. The table includes about 2 million clones, 85% to 95% detected once. Sequenced material: naive CD4+ T cells sorted from blood. Subset of the sample: CD45RA+ positively selected. The receptors stem from a man between 18 and 35 years old in good health.

The chain combines TRBV10-3 with TRBJ2-3, with 12 bases lining up with TRBD2. V trimming: 2 bases; J trimming: 5 bases; junction bases outside the gene matches: 2. The CDR3 covers 15 residues. Germline CDR1 reads ENHRY; CDR2 reads SYGVKD. CDR3 loop: CAISEGLAGRDTQYF. CDR3 in DNA: TGTGCCATCAGTGAGGGACTAGCGGGAAGAGATACGCAGTATTTT.

This chain joins TRBV6-5 and TRBJ2-3; 12 positions agree with TRBD2. Trimming removed 10 bases from V and 2 bases from J; junction bases left unmatched: 4. The CDR3 contains 14 residues. Germline CDR1 reads MNHEY; CDR2 reads SVGAGI. CDR3 loop: CATSSGGATDTQYF. The CDR3 DNA reads as TGTGCCACCTCTAGCGGGGGGGCCACAGATACGCAGTATTTT.

As for this clone: Within the sample, other DNA sequences also encode this same CDR3. The chain carries TRBV10-1 and TRBJ1-6; D call uncertain. The CDR3 sequence is 13 residues long. Germline assignment: CDR1 WNHNN and CDR2 SYGVQD (reference sequence). Deletions cut 3 bases from V and 7 bases from J, with 7 bases between. The CDR3 loop is CASSESWNSPLHF. CDR3 bases: TGCGCCAGCAGTGAATCATGGAATTCACCCCTCCACTTT.

The gene calls are TRBV6-1 and TRBJ1-2; possibly TRBD1 for D (5 bases). This CDR3 spans 15 amino acids. V was cut by 7 bases and J by 5 bases, with 20 bases left in between. Germline loops: CDR1 MNHNS, CDR2 SASEGT. The DNA of the CDR3 is TGTGCCAGCACCCAAACCCCGGGACGGATATATGGCTACACCTTC. Protein product: CASTQTPGRIYGYTF.

The chain joins TRBV6-5 to TRBJ1-2, with D possibly being TRBD1 (5 bases). This CDR3 is built from 12 residues. Trimming removed 6 bases from V and 8 bases from J, with 13 bases in between. Germline V CDR1 and CDR2: MNHEY, SVGAGI. The DNA for the CDR3 is TGTGCCAGCAGGACCGACAGCTTAGGCTACACCTTC. It specifies CASRTDSLGYTF.

V gene TRBV18 combines with J gene TRBJ1-5; tentatively, D is TRBD1 (6 bases). Per the germline V gene, CDR1 is KGHSH and CDR2 is LQKENI. The CDR3 extends over 13 amino acids. Trimming took 6 bases from V and 5 from J, leaving 11 bases between them. The CDR3 reads CASSRGLDQPQHF. The DNA of the CDR3 is TGTGCCAGCTCGAGGGGGTTGGATCAGCCCCAGCATTTT.

The chain carries TRBV11-2 and TRBJ2-1, with D possibly being TRBD1 (6 bases). Trimming shortened V by 4 bases and J by 0 bases, and 16 bases separated the two germline ends. This CDR3 is 17 amino acids long. CDR1 is SGHAT and CDR2 is FQNNGV in the germline V gene. The CDR3 loop is CASSSGTKPSSYNEQFF. For the CDR3, the DNA is TGTGCCAGCAGCTCCGGGACAAAACCTTCCTCCTACAATGAGCAGTTCTTC.

The V call is TRBV18, the J call TRBJ2-7, with 8 bases that match TRBD1. The trim removed 6 bases at V and 6 bases at J, leaving 13 bases unmatched. The CDR3 length is 15 residues. Germline V gene sequence: CDR1 KGHSH, CDR2 LQKENI. CDR3 in amino acids: CASSGQGSVFLEQYF. CDR3 nucleotide sequence: TGTGCCAGCTCCGGACAGGGATCGGTCTTTCTCGAGCAGTACTTC.